Described below is a single T cell receptor beta chain sequence and its context. The sample belongs to a study of T cell responses to AZD1222 COVID-19 vaccine. The data were produced by immunoSEQ multiplex PCR, yet TCRdb's version contains in-frame clones alone and is incomplete. Seen here are about 56,000 clones, approximately 80% observed once, and the top ten hold roughly 4.9%. CDR1 SQVTM and CDR2 ANQGSEA come from the germline V gene. The CDR3 covers 13 residues. The V and J ends lost 6 bases and 6 bases respectively, with 17 bases between them. Sample: peripheral blood, taken 28 days after the second AZD1222 dose. V usage is TRBV29-1 and J usage is TRBJ1-2, with TRBD1 as a possible D gene (6 bases). This TCR derives from an adult who received the AZD1222 COVID-19 vaccine. CDR3 region: CSVQQGGWDGYTF. DNA of the CDR3: TGCAGCGTACAACAGGGTGGTTGGGATGGCTACACCTTC.